This T cell receptor beta chain derives from a study of T-cell memory formation after mild COVID-19 (dated by TCRdb to the early 2020s). At the level of the whole study: Most TCR sequence clusters were specific to one of the two donors. Two young, previously healthy adult volunteers made up the cohort, one male and one female. In a couple of donors, T-cell clones that expanded and contracted after mild COVID-19 were tracked by sequencing TCRalpha and TCRbeta repertoires over time. What the research found in general, with its limitations: SARS-CoV-2 specificity was not confirmed for the second-wave clones peaking on day 37. Some responding clones were detected in pre-infection memory, suggesting pre-existing cross-reactive memory T cells joined the SARS-CoV-2 response. Contracting CD4+ clones turned up mainly in the CM and EM memory subsets, whereas EMRA was where CD8+ clones were enriched. The study covered only two mild cases, and larger cohorts including severe cases with pre-infection samples were considered necessary. From day 15 to 85, contracting clones showed balanced CD4/CD8 phenotypes, whereas a second wave of clones that expanded from day 15 to 37 leaned towards CD4+.

Concerning this clonotype itself: What this receptor recognizes is not known. No qualities accompany the bases; no much larger clone lies one base away.

For sequencing, an Illumina NovaSeq 6000 was employed. cDNA libraries for TCRalpha and TCRbeta were prepared by 5'RACE using constant-segment primers, with sample barcodes and unique molecular identifiers added. RNA was extracted from every sample with Trizol reagent. The libraries were amplified in two PCR steps, and the second step added a second sample barcode and Illumina TruSeq adapters. Sequencing of the libraries was done on an Illumina NovaSeq, producing 2 x 150 bp paired-end reads. The authors processed their data as follows. Reads were demultiplexed and collapsed into UMI-guided consensus sequences with migec v1.2.7. Using mixcr v2.1.11, UMI consensuses were aligned to TRA and TRB V and J templates and then assembled into clonotypes. Clonotypes were classified as expanded or contracted when called significant by both edgeR and NoisET, with noise models trained on biological replicates. For edgeR calls, the cutoffs were a false discovery rate-adjusted p below 0.01 and a log2 fold-change threshold of 1. As an exploratory analysis of dynamics, max-normalized trajectories of the 1000 most abundant clonotypes were examined by PCA with hierarchical clustering. Each responding clone was given a CD4 or CD8 phenotype based on the CD4+ and CD8+ repertoires, which had been sequenced separately. TCRdb cleaned the public reads at Q25 with fastp, built clones with MiXCR and kept in-frame beta chains. Records with the same CDR3 protein are collapsed into one entry carrying the most frequent genes and DNA. What appears here as the V and J calls and clone size reflects TCRdb's work, not the paper's. A total of 300,000 to 400,000 distinct CDR3 sequences appear in this sample, approximately 13% of them only once. Of the sample, 20% to 25% falls within the top ten clones.

Ficoll-Paque density gradient centrifugation was the method used to isolate PBMCs. The specimen was PBMCs or a T cell subset sorted from them (not recorded which). The TCR comes from a young man who had mild COVID-19 (a few samples of this study predate the infection). The sample titles of this study are shuffled in the database, so cell type and time point are left out; the donor was told from shared clones.

The nucleotide sequence is given as TGTGCCAGCAGCCAAGATAATAGGGGGCCGGATGGCTACACCTTC. It encodes CASSQDNRGPDGYTF. The chain uses TRBV14 and TRBJ1-2; 7 central nucleotides agree with TRBD1. CDR1 is given as SGHDN and CDR2 as FVKESK, both from the germline V gene. From its cysteine to its phenylalanine, the CDR3 spans 15 amino acids. The CDR3 DNA has 45 bases and is translated from base 1. The germline V end is reduced by 0 bases and the J end by 6 bases; junction bases left unmatched: 7.